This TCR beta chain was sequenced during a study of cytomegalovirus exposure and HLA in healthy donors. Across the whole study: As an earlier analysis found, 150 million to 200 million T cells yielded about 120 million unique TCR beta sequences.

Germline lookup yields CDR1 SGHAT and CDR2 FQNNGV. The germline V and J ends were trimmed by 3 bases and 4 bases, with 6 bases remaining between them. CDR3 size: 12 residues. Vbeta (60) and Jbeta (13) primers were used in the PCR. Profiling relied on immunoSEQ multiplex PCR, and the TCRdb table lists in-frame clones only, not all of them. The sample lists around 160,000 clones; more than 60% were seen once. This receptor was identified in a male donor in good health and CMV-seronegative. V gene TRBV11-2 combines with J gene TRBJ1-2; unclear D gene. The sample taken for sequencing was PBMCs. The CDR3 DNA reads TGTGCCAGCAGCTTGGTCAGCTATGGCTACACCTTC. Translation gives CASSLVSYGYTF.